The 25 T cell receptor beta chains listed next were all sequenced from one sample in a study of graft-versus-host responses after intestinal transplantation. These receptors have no identified antigens. Here immunoSEQ multiplex PCR was the method, and the copy in TCRdb shows in-frame clones only, minus some. The table has about 93,000 clones, 90% to 95% seen once. Source: unstimulated CD8+ T cells sorted from spleen or lymph node cells, taken before intestinal transplant. These receptors all come from a human donor who received an intestinal transplant.

V usage is TRBV6-1 and J usage is TRBJ2-1, with 12 bases that match TRBD1. This CDR3 comprises 15 residues. Germline V CDR1 and CDR2: MNHNS, SASEGT. V shed 7 bases, J shed 6 bases, and the junction held 7 bases outside the gene matches. The CDR3 protein is CASTSRDRGPNEQFF. In DNA form, the CDR3 reads TGTGCCAGCACCAGCCGGGACAGGGGGCCCAATGAGCAGTTCTTC.

The chain uses TRBV30 and TRBJ2-1; 10 positions agree with TRBD2. Unmatched junction bases numbered 7, after V lost 1 base and J lost 1 base. Germline V gene lookup returns CDR1 GTSNPN and CDR2 SVGIG (reference sequence). The CDR3 runs to 17 residues. The CDR3 coding sequence is TGTGCCTGGAGTGGTATCGAGACTAGCGGGTCCTACAATGAGCAGTTCTTC. Protein: CAWSGIETSGSYNEQFF.

The chain uses TRBV7-6 and TRBJ1-1; D is uncertain. Germline-derived CDR1 and CDR2 are SGHVS and FNYEAQ. Trimming took off 0 bases at V and 5 bases at J, with 10 bases between the two ends. This CDR3 contains 14 residues. The CDR3 loop reads CASSLAYGVTEAFF. The CDR3 coding sequence is TGTGCCAGCAGCTTAGCGTACGGGGTTACTGAAGCTTTCTTT. Together with reference TRBV7-6 and TRBJ1-1, the CDR3 gives the full variable domain: GAGVSQSPRYKVTKRGQDVALRCDPISGHVSLYWYRQALGQGPEFLTYFNYEAQQDKSGLPNDRFSAERPEGSISTLTIQRTEQRDSAMYRCASSLAYGVTEAFFGQGTRLTVV.

This clone was recorded once. The chain is built from TRBV5-6 and TRBJ2-5; D might be TRBD2 (6 bases). The CDR3 runs 13 residues. Germline lookup yields CDR1 SGHDT and CDR2 YYEEEE. V gave up 3 bases and J gave up 7 bases, with 13 bases separating them. In DNA form, the CDR3 reads TGTGCCAGCAGCTGGGGGGAGGAGGGGACCCAGTACTTC. Its translation is CASSWGEEGTQYF.

The chain carries TRBV19 and TRBJ2-1; D is possibly TRBD2 (7 bases). The CDR3 covers 14 residues. Germline V CDR1 and CDR2: LNHDA, SQIVND (reference sequence). Trimming removed 5 bases from V and 7 bases from J, with 15 bases in between. CDR3 in amino acids: CASSWGGLNNEQFF. CDR3 coding DNA: TGTGCCAGTAGTTGGGGGGGGCTAAATAATGAGCAGTTCTTC.

The V and J genes are TRBV9 and TRBJ2-1; tentatively, D is TRBD2 (6 bases). Trimming left V 2 bases short and J 0 bases short, with 9 bases between. Per germline, CDR1 SGDLS and CDR2 YYNGEE. The CDR3 totals 15 residues. CDR3 loop: CASSVGGTSYNEQFF. CDR3 sequence (DNA): TGTGCCAGCAGCGTTGGGGGGACCTCCTACAATGAGCAGTTCTTC.

The rearrangement joins TRBV28 to TRBJ2-7; D unclear. From germline, CDR1 is MDHEN and CDR2 SYDVKM. The CDR3 runs 12 residues. Trimming removed 2 bases at V and 2 bases at J, with 4 bases between. The CDR3 coding sequence is TGTGCCAGCAGTTTAGTAGCCTACGAGCAGTACTTC. Its translation: CASSLVAYEQYF.

This clone is a singleton in its sample. The V and J genes are TRBV29-1 and TRBJ1-6; D is ambiguous. V was cut by 8 bases and J by 0 bases, with 8 bases left in between. In germline, CDR1 is SQVTM, CDR2 ANQGSEA. CDR3 length equals 13 residues. As DNA, the CDR3 is TGCAGCTTTGTGAGCTCCTATAATTCACCCCTCCACTTT. As protein: CSFVSSYNSPLHF.

CDR3 sequence reads: CASRGIQGVGETQYF. CDR3 bases: TGTGCCAGCAGAGGAATACAGGGGGTTGGGGAGACCCAGTACTTC. The genes are TRBV28 and TRBJ2-5, with 8 bases lining up with TRBD1. The CDR3 consists of 15 residues. The germline CDR1 and CDR2 sequences are MDHEN and SYDVKM. Trimming at V came to 6 bases and at J to 5 bases, leaving 11 bases not matched to a gene. Looking up the rest from reference TRBV28 and TRBJ2-5 gives the full variable domain: DVKVTQSSRYLVKRTGEKVFLECVQDMDHENMFWYRQDPGLGLRLIYFSYDVKMKEKGDIPEGYSVSREKKERFSLILESASTNQTSMYLCASRGIQGVGETQYFGPGTRLLVL.

CDR3 sequence: CASSYGRFEQYF. The CDR3 DNA reads TGTGCCAGCAGTTACGGGCGTTTCGAGCAGTACTTC. This rearrangement joins TRBV6-5 to TRBJ2-7; D gene ambiguous. CDR3 length: 12 amino acids. Trimming took 2 bases from V and 6 from J, leaving 8 bases between them. Germline V gene data show CDR1 as MNHEY and CDR2 as SVGAGI.

This rearrangement joins TRBV4-1 to TRBJ2-7; TRBD2 might be the D (5 bases). The CDR3 length is 16 residues. Trimming removed 0 bases from V and 1 base from J, with 13 bases in between. Per the germline V gene, CDR1 is MGHRA and CDR2 is YSYEKL. Here the CDR3 DNA reads TGCGCCAGCAGCCAAGACCGGACTTGGAATTCCTACGAGCAGTACTTC. Residues: CASSQDRTWNSYEQYF.

V gene TRBV5-6 combines with J gene TRBJ1-1; tentatively, D is TRBD1 (6 bases). Trimming pared 4 bases from V and 11 bases from J, leaving 15 bases between. CDR3 size: 12 residues. Germline V gene lookup returns CDR1 SGHDT and CDR2 YYEEEE. DNA of the CDR3: TGTGCCAGCAGCAAAAACGCAGGGGAGGCTTTCTTT. This gives the protein CASSKNAGEAFF.

The chain links TRBV5-4 to TRBJ2-1, with 10 bases lining up with TRBD2. V was clipped by 0 bases and J by 0 bases; unmatched bases: 0. CDR1 is SGHNT, CDR2 YYREEE, per germline (reference sequence). There are 16 residues in the CDR3. The CDR3 region is CASSLGLAGSYNEQFF. CDR3 nucleotides: TGTGCCAGCAGCTTGGGACTAGCGGGCTCCTACAATGAGCAGTTCTTC.

The chain uses TRBV19 and TRBJ2-1; possible D gene TRBD2, 5 bases. From germline, CDR1 is LNHDA and CDR2 SQIVND (reference sequence). CDR3 length: 12 amino acids. V lost 5 bases and J 10 bases, leaving 12 bases between the germline ends. The DNA of the CDR3 is TGTGCCAGTAGTGCCTGGACGGGAGAGCAGTTCTTC. This codes for CASSAWTGEQFF.

The chain combines TRBV2 with TRBJ2-7; D may be TRBD2 (5 bases). The V end lost 4 bases, the J end lost 4 bases, and 20 bases lay between the germline ends. Germline loops: CDR1 SNHLY, CDR2 FYNNEI. The CDR3 has 16 residues. CDR3 protein: CASSGGWRVGSYEQYF. In DNA, the CDR3 is TGTGCCAGCAGTGGAGGATGGCGGGTGGGTTCTTACGAGCAGTACTTC.

This clone was seen just once. The chain carries TRBV6-5 and TRBJ1-2, with D perhaps matching TRBD1 (5 bases). The CDR3 contains 13 residues. V lost 0 bases, J lost 6 bases, and 8 bases lay in between. Germline CDR1 MNHEY, CDR2 SVGAGI. The chain's CDR3 is CASSYSGHDGYTF. The CDR3 region has the DNA TGTGCCAGCAGTTACTCGGGGCATGATGGCTACACCTTC.

This clone appeared a single time. This chain links TRBV7-9 with TRBJ2-1; 11 nucleotides agree with TRBD2. V shed 5 bases, J shed 5 bases, and the junction held 8 bases outside the gene matches. This CDR3 is built from 16 residues. Germline V gene data show CDR1 as SEHNR and CDR2 as FQNEAQ (reference sequence). The CDR3 nucleotides read TGTGCCAGCAGCACGGGACTAGCGGTGATAGACAATGAGCAGTTCTTC. This encodes CASSTGLAVIDNEQFF.

The chain recombines TRBV27 with TRBJ1-5; D is ambiguous. Germline loops: CDR1 MNHEY, CDR2 SMNVEV (reference sequence). V dropped 6 bases and J dropped 1 base, with 19 bases sitting between them. The CDR3 runs 17 residues. CDR3 region: CASSSYGTPGSNQPQHF. CDR3 coding DNA: TGTGCCAGCAGCTCATATGGAACCCCGGGGAGCAATCAGCCCCAGCATTTT.

The V gene is TRBV28, the J gene TRBJ2-7, with a possible D match to TRBD2 (5 bases). V was pared by 5 bases and J by 1 base, with 21 bases between. Germline V gene data show CDR1 as MDHEN and CDR2 as SYDVKM. CDR3 length: 17 residues. CDR3 in amino acids: CASSPLSGAGLSYEQYF. The DNA for the CDR3 is TGTGCCAGCAGTCCGCTATCAGGCGCGGGCTTATCCTACGAGCAGTACTTC.

The chain joins TRBV11-2 to TRBJ2-7; 11 nucleotides agree with TRBD2. The germline CDR1 and CDR2 sequences are SGHAT and FQNNGV. The ends lost 4 bases at V and 5 bases at J; junction bases unmatched: 10. This CDR3 region has 16 residues. CDR3 sequence reads: CASSSLLLAGVNEQYF. DNA for the CDR3: TGTGCCAGCAGCTCGTTGCTACTAGCGGGAGTCAACGAGCAGTACTTC.

This chain uses TRBV11-1 with TRBJ1-2, with D hard to call. The CDR3 length is 13 residues. Deletions cut 9 bases from V and 2 bases from J, with 13 bases between. Germline V lookup: CDR1 SGHAT, CDR2 FQDESV (reference sequence). CDR3 residues: CASKGGINYGYTF. DNA for the CDR3: TGTGCCAGTAAAGGCGGGATCAACTATGGCTACACCTTC.

This clone was seen just once. CDR3 amino acids: CAWSQGPPYEQYF. In nucleotides, the CDR3 is TGTGCCTGGAGTCAGGGTCCCCCCTACGAGCAGTACTTC. The chain carries TRBV30 and TRBJ2-7, with D possibly TRBD1 on 5 matching bases. V was trimmed by 2 bases and J by 2 bases, leaving 10 bases between them. Germline V lookup: CDR1 GTSNPN, CDR2 SVGIG (reference sequence). The CDR3 loop spans 13 amino acids.

CDR3 protein: CASSEHETATESGNTIYF. In nucleotides, the CDR3 is TGTGCCAGCAGCGAACATGAGACAGCAACTGAATCTGGAAACACCATATATTTT. This rearrangement joins TRBV21-1 to TRBJ1-3; TRBD1 reflects the table's D call only, with no check against the DNA. TRBV21-1 is a listed pseudogene. CDR3 length equals 18 residues.

The V call is TRBV7-3, the J call TRBJ2-1, with 8 bases fitting TRBD1. Germline V CDR1 and CDR2: SGHTA, FQGTGA. The CDR3 covers 13 residues. The trim removed 3 bases at V and 7 bases at J, leaving 2 bases unmatched. The CDR3 nucleotides are TGTGCCAGCAGCTTTACAGGGGGGAATGAGCAGTTCTTC. Translated, it gives CASSFTGGNEQFF.

This rearrangement joins TRBV7-9 to TRBJ2-5, with D possibly being TRBD1 (5 bases). Between the trimmed V and J ends, which lost 6 bases and 2 bases, there was a span of 10 bases. Germline CDR1 is SEHNR and CDR2 is FQNEAQ (reference sequence). The CDR3 covers 13 residues. The CDR3 sequence is CASRPGRQETQYF. The CDR3 DNA reads TGTGCCAGCAGACCAGGGCGGCAAGAGACCCAGTACTTC.